A selection of T cell receptor beta chains follows, all from one sample in a study of T-cell memory formation after mild COVID-19. Via MiXCR, TCRdb re-called the 5' RACE reads, giving one row per CDR3 protein. This sample has approximately 290,000 distinct CDR3 sequences, with under 8.5% found just once. The sequenced material came from PBMCs or a T cell subset sorted from them (not recorded which). Receptors were obtained from a man between 18 and 35 years old who had mild COVID-19 (a few samples of this study predate the infection). Cell type and time point are not known. Each CDR3 is given with its conserved first and last residue. Each record gives: V gene, D gene, clone size, J gene, CDR3 protein, CDR3 DNA. The D gene is left open where the match is weak. Part of the rows lack a size; the others show once, few, many or a class for expanded clones.

V gene: TRBV7-3
D gene: TRBD2
clone size: many
J gene: TRBJ2-3
CDR3 protein: CASSEAGGTDTQYF
CDR3 DNA: TGTGCCAGCAGCGAAGCGGGGGGCACAGATACGCAGTATTTT

V gene: TRBV24-1
D gene: TRBD1
clone size: few
J gene: TRBJ2-1
CDR3 protein: CATSDPTGGYNEQFF
CDR3 DNA: TGTGCCACCAGTGACCCCACAGGGGGCTACAATGAGCAGTTCTTC

V gene: TRBV19
D gene: -
clone size: -
J gene: TRBJ2-6
CDR3 protein: CASSIGASGANVLTF
CDR3 DNA: TGTGCCAGTAGTATCGGGGCCTCTGGGGCCAACGTCCTGACTTTC

V gene: TRBV12-3/TRBV12-4
D gene: -
clone size: few
J gene: TRBJ1-5
CDR3 protein: CASRRGTPHQPQHF
CDR3 DNA: TGTGCCAGCAGACGAGGGACACCCCATCAGCCCCAGCATTTT

V gene: TRBV12-3/TRBV12-4
D gene: -
clone size: many
J gene: TRBJ2-2
CDR3 protein: CASSPASTGELFF
CDR3 DNA: TGTGCCAGCAGTCCAGCCAGCACCGGGGAGCTGTTTTTT

V gene: TRBV18
D gene: TRBD1
clone size: many
J gene: TRBJ2-2
CDR3 protein: CASSPPGQAVTGELFF
CDR3 DNA: TGTGCCAGCTCACCTCCGGGACAGGCCGTCACCGGGGAGCTGTTTTTT

V gene: TRBV5-1
D gene: -
clone size: few
J gene: TRBJ1-4
CDR3 protein: CASSPTGPTNEKLFF
CDR3 DNA: TGCGCCAGCAGTCCTACGGGGCCAACTAATGAAAAACTGTTTTTT

V gene: TRBV7-3
D gene: TRBD2
clone size: many
J gene: TRBJ2-2
CDR3 protein: CASRPPGLAVAGELFF
CDR3 DNA: TGTGCCAGCAGGCCACCGGGACTAGCTGTCGCCGGGGAGCTGTTTTTT

V gene: TRBV18
D gene: TRBD1
clone size: -
J gene: TRBJ1-2
CDR3 protein: CASSPPGTGFGYTF
CDR3 DNA: TGTGCCAGCTCACCTCCCGGGACAGGGTTTGGATACACCTTC

V gene: TRBV20-1
D gene: TRBD2
clone size: few
J gene: TRBJ2-7
CDR3 protein: CSATTSGGSYEQYF
CDR3 DNA: TGCAGTGCGACTACTAGCGGGGGATCCTACGAGCAGTACTTC

V gene: TRBV20-1
D gene: TRBD2
clone size: many
J gene: TRBJ2-2
CDR3 protein: CSASSSGGSGTGELFF
CDR3 DNA: TGCAGTGCTAGCTCTAGCGGGGGTTCGGGCACCGGGGAGCTGTTTTTT

V gene: TRBV18
D gene: TRBD2
clone size: -
J gene: TRBJ2-3
CDR3 protein: CASSPNRPTSGGGDTQYF
CDR3 DNA: TGTGCCAGCTCACCAAATCGACCAACTAGCGGAGGTGGAGATACGCAGTATTTT

V gene: TRBV6-5
D gene: -
clone size: -
J gene: TRBJ2-5
CDR3 protein: CASSPRTGETQYF
CDR3 DNA: TGTGCCAGCAGCCCTCGGACGGGAGAGACCCAGTACTTC

V gene: TRBV24-1
D gene: TRBD1
clone size: few
J gene: TRBJ1-5
CDR3 protein: CATSAGGQGGLWSNQPQHF
CDR3 DNA: TGTGCCACCAGTGCCGGGGGACAGGGAGGTTTGTGGAGCAATCAGCCCCAGCATTTT

V gene: TRBV7-9
D gene: -
clone size: -
J gene: TRBJ2-6
CDR3 protein: CASSPHSSGANVLTF
CDR3 DNA: TGTGCCAGCAGCCCGCACAGCTCTGGGGCCAACGTCCTGACTTTC